The 14 T cell receptor beta chains reported below all come from one sample, sequenced in a study of blood T cell repertoires in COVID-19. Produced via immunoSEQ multiplex PCR; TCRdb's table is partial and in-frame only. The data show roughly 43,000 clones, nearly 70% seen once. Source material: peripheral blood. Receptors originate from an elderly man with acute or convalescent COVID-19.

The chain uses TRBV6-6 and TRBJ1-5; 10 positions match TRBD1. Germline V gives CDR1 MNHNY, CDR2 SVGAGI (reference sequence). This CDR3 comprises 16 residues. The V segment lost 6 bases and the J segment 1 base; nucleotides outside the gene matches: 6. For the CDR3, the DNA is TGTGCCAGCAGCACCAGACAGGGGGCCAGCAATCAGCCCCAGCATTTT. Encoded protein: CASSTRQGASNQPQHF.

The rearrangement joins TRBV5-1 to TRBJ2-5; tentative D call: TRBD2 (6 bases). The tail of the sequence fits TRBJ2-7 better, so the J call may be wrong. Germline V CDR1 and CDR2: SGHRS, YFSETQ. This CDR3 contains 15 residues. The chain's CDR3 is CASSLVGGVTYEQYF. The CDR3 bases are TGCGCCAGCAGCTTGGTCGGCGGGGTGACCTACGAGCAGTACTTC.

Only a few counts were recorded for this clone. The chain recombines TRBV6-5 with TRBJ1-5; D remains ambiguous. V dropped 5 bases and J dropped 5 bases, with 10 bases sitting between them. The germline V gene has CDR1 MNHEY and CDR2 SVGAGI. There are 13 residues in the CDR3. CDR3 sequence: CASSPKSDQPQHF. The CDR3 bases are TGTGCCAGCAGTCCCAAGTCGGATCAGCCCCAGCATTTT.

This chain connects TRBV19 to TRBJ1-5; TRBD1 might be the D (6 bases). The CDR3 consists of 17 residues. Germline V gene sequence: CDR1 LNHDA, CDR2 SQIVND (reference sequence). The V gene lost 0 bases and the J gene lost 3 bases, with 15 bases spanning the gap. For the CDR3, the DNA is TGTGCCAGTAGTATAGACGACCGGGGGGCCATCAATCAGCCCCAGCATTTT. Amino acids: CASSIDDRGAINQPQHF.

This chain links TRBV6-5 with TRBJ1-1, with D perhaps matching TRBD1 (5 bases). There are 13 residues in the CDR3. Germline CDR1 reads MNHEY; CDR2 reads SVGAGI. Trimming shortened V by 6 bases and J by 0 bases, and 8 bases separated the two germline ends. The CDR3 bases are TGTGCCAGCAGGATACAGGTGAACACTGAAGCTTTCTTT. Amino acid sequence: CASRIQVNTEAFF.

The V gene is TRBV5-1, the J gene TRBJ2-3; TRBD2 is a possible D gene (5 bases). Trimming cost V 3 bases and J 4 bases, with 15 bases left between them. The CDR3 length is 15 residues. Germline lookup yields CDR1 SGHRS and CDR2 YFSETQ. CDR3 nucleotides: TGCGCCAGCAGCTCCCGGGTCCTAGCCCCAGATACGCAGTATTTT. Translating gives CASSSRVLAPDTQYF.

The V gene is TRBV7-8, the J gene TRBJ2-5; tentative D call: TRBD2 (6 bases). This CDR3 is built from 16 residues. V lost 2 bases and J 9 bases, leaving 22 bases between the germline ends. Germline V CDR1 and CDR2: SGHVS, FQNEAQ. The CDR3 bases are TGTGCCAGCAGCTTAAGAGTCGTTGGAGGGGATGGGGCCCAGTACTTC. Protein sequence: CASSLRVVGGDGAQYF. Looking up the rest from reference TRBV7-8 and TRBJ2-5 gives the full variable domain: GAGVSQSPRYKVAKRGQDVALRCDPISGHVSLFWYQQALGQGPEFLTYFQNEAQLDKSGLPSDRFFAERPEGSVSTLKIQRTQQEDSAVYLCASSLRVVGGDGAQYFGPGTRLLVL.

The CDR3 DNA is TGTGCCAGCAGCTTACAGACAGGGGGCGTACCTGAAGCTTTCTTT. It is translated as CASSLQTGGVPEAFF. The chain carries TRBV7-9 and TRBJ1-1, with 10 bases that match TRBD1. CDR1 and CDR2 (germline): SEHNR, FQNEAQ (reference sequence). The CDR3 has 15 amino acids. The ends lost 2 bases at V and 6 bases at J; junction bases unmatched: 6.

This clone occurred once. The chain employs TRBV6-5 and TRBJ1-1; 9 nucleotides agree with TRBD1. The germline V gene has CDR1 MNHEY and CDR2 SVGAGI. The CDR3 length is 11 residues. V gave up 6 bases and J gave up 7 bases; unmatched junction bases: 0. The chain's CDR3 is CASRGQGEAFF. The DNA for the CDR3 is TGTGCCAGCAGGGGACAGGGTGAAGCTTTCTTT.

The rearrangement joins TRBV5-1 to TRBJ2-1; 8 bases are a match to TRBD2. This CDR3 spans 17 amino acids. Germline CDR1 SGHRS, CDR2 YFSETQ. Trimming at V came to 0 bases and at J to 8 bases, leaving 13 bases not matched to a gene. The CDR3 region has the DNA TGCGCCAGCAGCTTGGCCGCGCTCGCGGGGGGAGGGTATGAGCAGTTCTTC. Amino acids: CASSLAALAGGGYEQFF.

The genes are TRBV15 and TRBJ2-7; the match to TRBD1 covers 8 bases. The germline gives CDR1 LNHNV, CDR2 YYDKDF (reference sequence). The V and J ends lost 0 bases and 2 bases, in that order; junction bases with no gene match: 3. The CDR3 sequence is 15 residues long. The CDR3 protein is CATSRDQGATYEQYF. The CDR3 nucleotides are TGTGCCACCAGCAGAGATCAGGGGGCGACCTACGAGCAGTACTTC.

The genes are TRBV5-8 and TRBJ1-6; D is undetermined. Germline assignment: CDR1 SGHTS and CDR2 YDEGEE. The CDR3 is made up of 15 amino acids. The V and J ends lost 5 bases and 5 bases respectively, with 14 bases between them. Written as DNA, the CDR3 is TGTGCCAGCAGTACACGGGCCGGGGATAATTCACCCCTCCACTTT. Encoded protein: CASSTRAGDNSPLHF.

The rearrangement uses TRBV5-1 and TRBJ2-7; TRBD1 matches at 10 bases. The CDR3 is made up of 15 amino acids. CDR1 is SGHRS, CDR2 YFSETQ, per germline. V shed 2 bases and J 3 bases; nucleotides not matched to a gene: 5. The CDR3 nucleotides are TGCGCCAGCAGCTTCGGGACAGGGGCGGGCTACGAGCAGTACTTC. Encoded protein: CASSFGTGAGYEQYF.

V usage is TRBV7-9 and J usage is TRBJ2-7, with a possible D match to TRBD1 (5 bases). The germline V gene has CDR1 SEHNR and CDR2 FQNEAQ (reference sequence). V lost 4 bases, J lost 0 bases, and 13 bases lay in between. The CDR3 totals 15 residues. CDR3 protein: CASSSTVVTSYEQYF. CDR3 sequence (DNA): TGTGCCAGCAGCTCGACAGTAGTTACCTCCTACGAGCAGTACTTC.